This T cell receptor beta chain was sequenced in a study of cytotoxic CD8 clonotypes in ibrutinib-treated CLL. Study-wide background: Within the patient group, some 11 were relapsed/refractory and around 15 treatment-naive, and roughly 18 were IGHV unmutated. Findings and caveats of the study: Baseline clonality exceeded age-matched healthy donors and tracked circulating CD8+ T-cell counts. Having risen at ibrutinib response, clonality had fallen back toward baseline by progression.

Measured with immunoSEQ multiplex PCR; TCRdb has only the in-frame clones, and not every one. The sample holds about 40,000 clones, about 65% seen once. This clone was seen only a few times. Its specificity is unknown. Germline CDR1 and CDR2: LNHDA and SQIVND (reference sequence). V lost 3 bases to trimming and J lost 0 bases, with 17 bases between them. CDR3 size: 17 residues. This sequence originates from a human donor with chronic lymphocytic leukemia. Material: PBMCs, obtained at disease progression, from a patient treated with ibrutinib. The chain uses TRBV19 and TRBJ1-1; no reliable D call. The CDR3 nucleotides are TGTGCCAGTAGTATTGGGTTGGGGATGTTAATGAACACTGAAGCTTTCTTT. Its translation is CASSIGLGMLMNTEAFF.